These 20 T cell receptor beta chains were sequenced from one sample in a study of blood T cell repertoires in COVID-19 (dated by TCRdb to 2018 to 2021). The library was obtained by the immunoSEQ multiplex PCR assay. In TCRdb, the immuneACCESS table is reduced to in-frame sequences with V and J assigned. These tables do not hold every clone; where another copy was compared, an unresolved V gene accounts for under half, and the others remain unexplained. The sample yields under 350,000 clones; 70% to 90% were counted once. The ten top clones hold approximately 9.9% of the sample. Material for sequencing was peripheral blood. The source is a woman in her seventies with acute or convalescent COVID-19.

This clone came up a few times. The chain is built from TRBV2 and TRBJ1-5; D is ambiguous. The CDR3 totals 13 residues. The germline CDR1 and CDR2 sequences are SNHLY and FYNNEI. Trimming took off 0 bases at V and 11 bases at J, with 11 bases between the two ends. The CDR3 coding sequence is TGTGCCAGCAGTGAAGCGATCACCGGGTCCCAGCATTTT. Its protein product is CASSEAITGSQHF.

This CDR3 reads CASSMEAGYGYTF. Written as DNA, the CDR3 is TGTGCCAGTAGTATGGAGGCGGGTTATGGCTACACCTTC. J is TRBJ1-2 and V is TRBV19; D gene unclear. CDR1 and CDR2 from the germline V gene are LNHDA and SQIVND (reference sequence). The CDR3 runs 13 residues. The V and J ends lost 3 bases and 5 bases respectively, with 10 bases between them.

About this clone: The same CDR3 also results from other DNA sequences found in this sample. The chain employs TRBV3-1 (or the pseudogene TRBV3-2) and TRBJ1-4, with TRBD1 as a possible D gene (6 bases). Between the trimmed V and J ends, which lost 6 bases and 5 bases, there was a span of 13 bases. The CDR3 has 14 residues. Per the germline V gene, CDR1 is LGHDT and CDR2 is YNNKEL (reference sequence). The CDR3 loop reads CASRLGGANEKLFF. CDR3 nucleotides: TGTGCCAGCAGATTGGGGGGGGCGAATGAAAAACTGTTTTTT.

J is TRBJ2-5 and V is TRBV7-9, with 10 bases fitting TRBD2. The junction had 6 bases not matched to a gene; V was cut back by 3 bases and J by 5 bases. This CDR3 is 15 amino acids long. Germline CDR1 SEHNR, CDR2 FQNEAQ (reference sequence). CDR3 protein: CASSFSSGGGETQYF. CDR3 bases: TGTGCCAGCAGCTTTTCTAGCGGGGGCGGGGAGACCCAGTACTTC. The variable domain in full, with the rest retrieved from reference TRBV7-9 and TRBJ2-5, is DTGVSQNPRHKITKRGQNVTFRCDPISEHNRLYWYRQTLGQGPEFLTYFQNEAQLEKSRLLSDRFSAERPKGSFSTLEIQRTEQGDSAMYLCASSFSSGGGETQYFGPGTRLLVL.

CDR3 nucleotide sequence: TGTGCCAGCCAAGCGGGCGGGAGGCCCGGGGAGCTGTTTTTT. This encodes CASQAGGRPGELFF. The chain has TRBV6-5 and TRBJ2-2, with 8 bases lining up with TRBD2. V shed 8 bases, J shed 6 bases, and the junction held 8 bases outside the gene matches. The CDR3 is made up of 14 amino acids. Germline V gene data show CDR1 as MNHEY and CDR2 as SVGAGI.

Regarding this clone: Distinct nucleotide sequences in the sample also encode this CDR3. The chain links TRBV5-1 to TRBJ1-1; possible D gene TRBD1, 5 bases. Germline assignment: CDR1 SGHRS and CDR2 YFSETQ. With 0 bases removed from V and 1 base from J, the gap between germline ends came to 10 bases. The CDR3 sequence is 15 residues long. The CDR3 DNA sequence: TGCGCCAGCAGCTTGGGGCAGGGAGGGAACACTGAAGCTTTCTTT. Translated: CASSLGQGGNTEAFF.

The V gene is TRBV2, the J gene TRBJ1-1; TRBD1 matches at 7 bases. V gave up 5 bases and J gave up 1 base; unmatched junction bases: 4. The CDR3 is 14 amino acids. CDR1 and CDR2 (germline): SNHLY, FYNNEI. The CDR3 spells CASSPQGSNTEAFF. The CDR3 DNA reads TGTGCCAGCAGTCCACAGGGGTCGAACACTGAAGCTTTCTTT.

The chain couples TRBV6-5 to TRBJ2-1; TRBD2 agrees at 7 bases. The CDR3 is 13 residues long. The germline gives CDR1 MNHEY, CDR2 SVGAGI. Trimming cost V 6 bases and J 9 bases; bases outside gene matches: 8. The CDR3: CASRGGVVAEQFF. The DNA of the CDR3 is TGTGCCAGCAGGGGGGGGGTTGTGGCTGAGCAGTTCTTC.

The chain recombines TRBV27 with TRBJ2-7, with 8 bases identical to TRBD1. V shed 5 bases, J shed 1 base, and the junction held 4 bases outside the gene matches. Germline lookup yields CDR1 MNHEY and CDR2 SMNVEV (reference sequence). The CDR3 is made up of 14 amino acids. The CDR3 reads CASSGDRRSYEQYF. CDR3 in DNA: TGTGCCAGCAGTGGGGACAGGAGATCCTACGAGCAGTACTTC.

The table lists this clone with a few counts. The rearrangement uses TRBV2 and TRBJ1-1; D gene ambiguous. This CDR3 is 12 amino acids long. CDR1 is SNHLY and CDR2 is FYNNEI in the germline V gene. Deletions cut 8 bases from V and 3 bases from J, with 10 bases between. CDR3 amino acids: CASRFRDTEAFF. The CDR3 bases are TGTGCCAGCCGATTTCGGGACACTGAAGCTTTCTTT. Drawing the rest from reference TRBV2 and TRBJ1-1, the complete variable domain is EPEVTQTPSHQVTQMGQEVILRCVPISNHLYFYWYRQILGQKVEFLVSFYNNEISEKSEIFDDQFSVERPDGSNFTLKIRSTKLEDSAMYFCASRFRDTEAFFGQGTRLTVV.

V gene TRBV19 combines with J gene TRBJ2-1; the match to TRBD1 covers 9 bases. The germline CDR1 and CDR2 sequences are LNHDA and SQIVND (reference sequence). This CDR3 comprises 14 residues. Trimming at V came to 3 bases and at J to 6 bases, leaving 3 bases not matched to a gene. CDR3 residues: CASSMGQGVNEQFF. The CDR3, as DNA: TGTGCCAGTAGTATGGGACAGGGTGTCAATGAGCAGTTCTTC.

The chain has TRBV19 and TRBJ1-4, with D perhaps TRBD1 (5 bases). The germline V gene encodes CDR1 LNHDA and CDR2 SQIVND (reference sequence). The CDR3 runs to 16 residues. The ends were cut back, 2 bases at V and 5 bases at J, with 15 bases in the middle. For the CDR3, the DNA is TGTGCCAGTAGTATAATAGTAGGACAAGGGAATGAAAAACTGTTTTTT. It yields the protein CASSIIVGQGNEKLFF.

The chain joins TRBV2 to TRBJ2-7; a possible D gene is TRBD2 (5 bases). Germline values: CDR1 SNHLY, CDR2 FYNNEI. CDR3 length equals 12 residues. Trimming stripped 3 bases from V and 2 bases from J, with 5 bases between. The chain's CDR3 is CASSERAYEQYF. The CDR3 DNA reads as TGTGCCAGCAGTGAGAGGGCCTACGAGCAGTACTTC.

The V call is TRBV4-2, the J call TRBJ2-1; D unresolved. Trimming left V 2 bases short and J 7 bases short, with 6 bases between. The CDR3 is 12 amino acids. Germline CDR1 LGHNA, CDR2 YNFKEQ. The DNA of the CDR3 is TGTGCCAGCAGCCAACTTGTAAATGAGCAGTTCTTC. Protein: CASSQLVNEQFF.

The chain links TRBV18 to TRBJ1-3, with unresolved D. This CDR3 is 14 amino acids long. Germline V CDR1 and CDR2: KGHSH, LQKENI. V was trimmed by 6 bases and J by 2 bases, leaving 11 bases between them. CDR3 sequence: CASSLGVPGNTIYF. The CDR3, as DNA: TGTGCCAGCTCCCTGGGAGTCCCTGGAAACACCATATATTTT. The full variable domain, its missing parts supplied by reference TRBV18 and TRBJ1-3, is NAGVMQNPRHLVRRRGQEARLRCSPMKGHSHVYWYRQLPEEGLKFMVYLQKENIIDESGMPKERFSAEFPKEGPSILRIQQVVRGDSAAYFCASSLGVPGNTIYFGEGSWLTVV.

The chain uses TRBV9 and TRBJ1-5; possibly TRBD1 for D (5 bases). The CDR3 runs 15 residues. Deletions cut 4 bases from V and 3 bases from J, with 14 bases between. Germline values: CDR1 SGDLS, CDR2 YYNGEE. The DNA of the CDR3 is TGTGCCAGCAGCAGATTCGGGGGAACCAATCAGCCCCAGCATTTT. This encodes CASSRFGGTNQPQHF.

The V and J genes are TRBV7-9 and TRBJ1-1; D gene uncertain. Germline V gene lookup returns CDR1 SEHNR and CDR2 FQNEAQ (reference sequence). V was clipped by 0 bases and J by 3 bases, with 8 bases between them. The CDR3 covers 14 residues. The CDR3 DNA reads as TGTGCCAGCAGCTTAGCCTTCGGTTACACTGAAGCTTTCTTT. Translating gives CASSLAFGYTEAFF.

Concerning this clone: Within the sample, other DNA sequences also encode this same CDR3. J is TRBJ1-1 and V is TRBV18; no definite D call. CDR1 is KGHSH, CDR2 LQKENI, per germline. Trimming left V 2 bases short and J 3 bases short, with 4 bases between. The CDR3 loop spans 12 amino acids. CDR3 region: CASSPSDTEAFF. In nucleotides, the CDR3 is TGTGCCAGCTCACCATCCGACACTGAAGCTTTCTTT.

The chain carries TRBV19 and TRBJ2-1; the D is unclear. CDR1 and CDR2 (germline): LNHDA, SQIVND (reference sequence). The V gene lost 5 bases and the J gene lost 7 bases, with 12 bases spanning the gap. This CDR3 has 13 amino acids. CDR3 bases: TGTGCCAGTAGTCAGACACCATCTAATGAGCAGTTCTTC. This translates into CASSQTPSNEQFF.

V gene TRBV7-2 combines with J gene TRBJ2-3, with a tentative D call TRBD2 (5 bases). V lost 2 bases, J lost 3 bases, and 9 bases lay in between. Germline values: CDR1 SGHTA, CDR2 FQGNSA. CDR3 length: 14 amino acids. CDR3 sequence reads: CASSLTGLTDTQYF. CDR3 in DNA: TGTGCCAGCAGCTTAACCGGACTTACAGATACGCAGTATTTT. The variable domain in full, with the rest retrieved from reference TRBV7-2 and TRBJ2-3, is GAGVSQSPSNKVTEKGKDVELRCDPISGHTALYWYRQSLGQGLEFLIYFQGNSAPDKSGLPSDRFSAERTGGSVSTLTIQRTQQEDSAVYLCASSLTGLTDTQYFGPGTRLTVL.